This T cell receptor beta chain was captured in a study of cytomegalovirus exposure and HLA in healthy donors. Study at large: When 350 to 500 donors were genotyped, roughly 78% of them were found to fall in the Caucasian-associated ancestry cluster. Points from the study as a whole: A list of 150 to 200 TCR beta chains associated with cytomegalovirus was given. Association with HLA alleles at 0.05 false discovery rate was found for around 17,000 TCR beta sequences in a later analysis.

As regards this clone: The antigen remains undetermined. A junction boundary mismatches the germline segment, possibly from a read error.

PCR involved 60 Vbeta and 13 Jbeta primers. Profiling relied on immunoSEQ multiplex PCR, and the TCRdb table lists in-frame clones only, not all of them. Its table records around 53,000 clones. This CDR3 is 14 amino acids long. Germline assignment: CDR1 SSHAT and CDR2 FNYEAQ (reference sequence). Donors were ostensibly healthy at sampling, although undocumented immune exposures were probable. The chain carries TRBV7-7 and TRBJ2-2, with 9 positions matching TRBD1. This clonotype originated in a woman between 25 and 40 years old in good health and CMV-seropositive. Sequencing was carried out using PBMCs. The CDR3 loop reads CASSFDRGTGELFF. In DNA, the CDR3 is TGTGCTAGCAGCTTTGACAGGGGGACCGGGGAGCTGTTTTTT.